The clone carrying this T cell receptor (beta chain) was found once. These data originate in a study of blood T cell repertoires in COVID-19. Deletions cut 3 bases from V and 4 bases from J, with 12 bases between. Looked up from germline, CDR1 is GTSNPN and CDR2 is SVGIG (reference sequence). CDR3 length equals 13 residues. Data came from immunoSEQ multiplex PCR; TCRdb stores just in-frame clones and leaves some out. The sample consists of roughly 53,000 clones, 90% of them appearing once. The chain employs TRBV30 and TRBJ1-2; maybe TRBD1 (5 bases). The sequenced material came from peripheral blood. The TCR was taken from a human donor in a cohort sampled during active COVID-19. The CDR3 bases are TGTGCCTGGAGCCAGGGTCTTGGCTATGGCTACACCTTC. This sequence encodes CAWSQGLGYGYTF.